The 2 T cell receptor beta chains reported below all come from one sample, sequenced in a study of human T cells and chemical hapten exposure. The time point denotes: patch test 1, 2 weeks after DPC sensitization. As to treatment: therapeutic diphenylcyclopropenone sensitization with weekly scalp DPC. Unseparated into fractions, whole blood served as the source from which total RNA was extracted. TCRdb recomputed calls from the RACE reads with MiXCR, one row per CDR3 protein. This table has over 50,000 distinct CDR3 sequences, 9.5% to 12% appearing once. The specimen was whole blood, collected in connection with sensitization to the hapten diphenylcyclopropenone (DPC). The receptors come from a woman aged 35 to 49 with alopecia areata. Some clones in this sample may be carry-over from other donors' samples.

Only a few counts were recorded for this clonotype. The chain has TRBV20-1 and TRBJ2-4; tentative D call: TRBD2 (5 bases). The CDR3 contains 15 residues. V dropped 3 bases and J dropped 0 bases, with 12 bases sitting between them. Germline V gene sequence: CDR1 DFQATT, CDR2 SNEGSKA (reference sequence). CDR3 sequence reads: CSAREDWGAKNIQYF. The CDR3 DNA follows: TGCAGTGCTAGGGAGGACTGGGGAGCCAAAAACATTCAGTACTTC.

This chain uses TRBV9 with TRBJ1-5, with 12 bases lining up with TRBD1. The CDR3 totals 16 residues. Germline V CDR1 and CDR2: SGDLS, YYNGEE. The trim removed 2 bases at V and 7 bases at J, leaving 7 bases unmatched. CDR3 coding DNA: TGTGCCAGCAGCGTTGGGACAGGGGGCATAGGCCAGCCCCAGCATTTT. Translating it yields CASSVGTGGIGQPQHF.